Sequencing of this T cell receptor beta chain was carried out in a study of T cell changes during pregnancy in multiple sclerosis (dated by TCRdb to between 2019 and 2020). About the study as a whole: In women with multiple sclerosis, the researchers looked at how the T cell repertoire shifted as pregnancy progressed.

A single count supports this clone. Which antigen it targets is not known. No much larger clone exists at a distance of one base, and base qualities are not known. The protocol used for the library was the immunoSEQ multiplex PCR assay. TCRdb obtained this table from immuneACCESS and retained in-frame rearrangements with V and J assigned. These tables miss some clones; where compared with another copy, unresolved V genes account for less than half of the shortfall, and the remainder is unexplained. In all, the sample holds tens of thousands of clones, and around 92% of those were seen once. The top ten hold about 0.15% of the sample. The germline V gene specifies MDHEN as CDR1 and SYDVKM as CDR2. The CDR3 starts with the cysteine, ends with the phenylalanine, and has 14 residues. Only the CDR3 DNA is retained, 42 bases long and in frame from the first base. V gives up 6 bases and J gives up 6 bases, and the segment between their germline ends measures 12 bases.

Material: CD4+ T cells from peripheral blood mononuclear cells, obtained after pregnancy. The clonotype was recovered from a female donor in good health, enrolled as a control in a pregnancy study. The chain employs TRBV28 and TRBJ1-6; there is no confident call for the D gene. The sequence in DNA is TGTGCCAGCAGCACTGGGCACCCTAATTCACCCCTCCACTTT. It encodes CASSTGHPNSPLHF. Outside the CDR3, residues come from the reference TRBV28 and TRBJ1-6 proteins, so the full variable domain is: DVKVTQSSRYLVKRTGEKVFLECVQDMDHENMFWYRQDPGLGLRLIYFSYDVKMKEKGDIPEGYSVSREKKERFSLILESASTNQTSMYLCASSTGHPNSPLHFGNGTRLTVT.